The TCR beta chain described here comes from a study of T cell repertoires in cytomegalovirus infection. On the study more broadly: It can be stated that public TCR beta signatures indicated CMV infection as well as a matching HLA type. Study-wide points: The ex vivo response was dominated by HLA-C-restricted CMV-specific TCR beta clonotypes.

As regards this clonotype: Its specificity is unknown.

Trimming removed 3 bases from V and 7 bases from J, with 12 bases in between. Looked up from germline, CDR1 is SEHNR and CDR2 is FQNEAQ (reference sequence). The CDR3 has 13 residues. Each CDR3 protein is one row after TCRdb ran MiXCR on the reads. The repertoire holds roughly 990,000 distinct CDR3 sequences, with 30% to 40% as singletons. This chain uses TRBV7-9 with TRBJ1-1, with D hard to call. The receptor comes from a human donor in good health (CMV status not recorded). Some clones in this sample may be carry-over from other donors' samples. The sequenced sample was cultured CD8+ T cells from PBMCs, obtained from culture after CMV antigen stimulation. As DNA, the CDR3 is TGTGCCAGCAGCTTGAGCGGGGTGGGTGAAGCTTTCTTT. As protein: CASSLSGVGEAFF.